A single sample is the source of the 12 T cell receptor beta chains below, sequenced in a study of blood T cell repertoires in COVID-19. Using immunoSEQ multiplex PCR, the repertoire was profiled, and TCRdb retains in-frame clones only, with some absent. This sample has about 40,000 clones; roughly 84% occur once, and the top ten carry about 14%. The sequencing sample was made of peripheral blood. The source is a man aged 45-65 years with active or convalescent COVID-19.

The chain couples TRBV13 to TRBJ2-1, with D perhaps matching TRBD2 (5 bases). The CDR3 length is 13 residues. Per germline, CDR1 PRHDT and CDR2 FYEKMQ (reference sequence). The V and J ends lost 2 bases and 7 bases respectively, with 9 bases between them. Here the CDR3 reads CASSLSRGNEQFF. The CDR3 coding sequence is TGTGCCAGCAGCTTATCTCGAGGGAATGAGCAGTTCTTC.

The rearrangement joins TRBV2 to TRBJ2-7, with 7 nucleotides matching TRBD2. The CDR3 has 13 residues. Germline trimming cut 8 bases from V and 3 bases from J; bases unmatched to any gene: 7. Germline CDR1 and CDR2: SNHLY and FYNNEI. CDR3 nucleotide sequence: TGTGCCAGCGGTAGGGAGGGTGGCTACGAGCAGTACTTC. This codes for CASGREGGYEQYF.

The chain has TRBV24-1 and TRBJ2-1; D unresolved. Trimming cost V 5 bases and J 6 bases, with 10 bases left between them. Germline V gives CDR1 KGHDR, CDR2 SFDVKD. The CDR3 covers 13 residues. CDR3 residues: CATSADTPNEQFF. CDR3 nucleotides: TGTGCCACCAGTGCCGACACCCCCAATGAGCAGTTCTTC.

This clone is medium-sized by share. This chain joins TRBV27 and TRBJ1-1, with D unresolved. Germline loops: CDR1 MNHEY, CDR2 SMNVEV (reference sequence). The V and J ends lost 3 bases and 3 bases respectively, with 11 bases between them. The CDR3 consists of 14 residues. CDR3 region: CASSLWAVDTEAFF. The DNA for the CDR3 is TGTGCCAGCAGTTTGTGGGCTGTCGACACTGAAGCTTTCTTT.

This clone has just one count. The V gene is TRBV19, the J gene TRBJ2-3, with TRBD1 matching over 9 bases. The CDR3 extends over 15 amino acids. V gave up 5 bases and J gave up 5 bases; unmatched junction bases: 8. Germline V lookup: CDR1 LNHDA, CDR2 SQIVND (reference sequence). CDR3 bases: TGTGCCAGTAGTCCCCAACCGACAGGGGGAGATACGCAGTATTTT. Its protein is CASSPQPTGGDTQYF.

The CDR3 sequence is CASSPLAGGLTGELFF. CDR3 in DNA: TGTGCCAGCTCACCCCTAGCGGGGGGCCTCACCGGGGAGCTGTTTTTT. The rearrangement joins TRBV18 to TRBJ2-2; 11 nucleotides line up with TRBD2. The germline V gene encodes CDR1 KGHSH and CDR2 LQKENI. The CDR3 is made up of 16 amino acids. J was trimmed by 4 bases and V by 3 bases; bases with no gene match: 4.

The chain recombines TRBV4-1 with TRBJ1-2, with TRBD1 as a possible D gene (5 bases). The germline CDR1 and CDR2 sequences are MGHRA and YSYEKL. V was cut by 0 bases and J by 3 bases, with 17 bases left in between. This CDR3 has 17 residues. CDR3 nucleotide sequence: TGCGCCAGCAGCCAAGAGGGGTGGATCAGGGAAGACTATGGCTACACCTTC. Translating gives CASSQEGWIREDYGYTF.

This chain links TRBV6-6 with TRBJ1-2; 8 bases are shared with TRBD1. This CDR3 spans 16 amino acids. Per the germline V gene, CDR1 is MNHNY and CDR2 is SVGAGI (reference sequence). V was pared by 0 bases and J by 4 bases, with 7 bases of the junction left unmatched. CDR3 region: CASSYSAGGASYGYTF. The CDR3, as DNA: TGTGCCAGCAGTTACTCGGCAGGGGGCGCATCCTATGGCTACACCTTC.

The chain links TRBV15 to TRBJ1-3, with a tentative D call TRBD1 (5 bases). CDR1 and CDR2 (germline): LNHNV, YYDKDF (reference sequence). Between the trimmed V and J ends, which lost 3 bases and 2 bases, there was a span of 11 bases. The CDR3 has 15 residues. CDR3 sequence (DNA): TGTGCCACCAGCAGGTGGGGCGGGACTGGAAACACCATATATTTT. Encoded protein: CATSRWGGTGNTIYF.

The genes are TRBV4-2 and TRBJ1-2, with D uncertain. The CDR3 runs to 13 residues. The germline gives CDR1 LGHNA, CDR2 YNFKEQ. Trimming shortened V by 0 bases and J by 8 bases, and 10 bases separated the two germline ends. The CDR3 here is CASSQDEEKGYTF. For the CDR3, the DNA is TGTGCCAGCAGCCAAGATGAGGAGAAGGGCTACACCTTC.

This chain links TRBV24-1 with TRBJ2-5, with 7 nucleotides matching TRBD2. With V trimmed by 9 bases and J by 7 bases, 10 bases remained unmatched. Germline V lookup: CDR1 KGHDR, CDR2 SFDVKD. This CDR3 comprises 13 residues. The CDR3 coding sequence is TGTGCCACCGCCTCTAGCGGAACAACGACCCAGTACTTC. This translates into CATASSGTTTQYF.

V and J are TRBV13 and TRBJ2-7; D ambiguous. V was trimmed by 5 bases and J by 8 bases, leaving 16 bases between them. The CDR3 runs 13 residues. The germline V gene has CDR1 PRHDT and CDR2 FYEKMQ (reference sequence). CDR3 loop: CASSDSVGSQQYF. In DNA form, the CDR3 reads TGTGCCAGCAGCGATTCCGTGGGCAGCCAGCAGTACTTC.